These 29 T cell receptor beta chains were sequenced from one sample in a study of ipilimumab plus nivolumab after autologous stem cell transplantation. Clones were read by immunoSEQ multiplex PCR, and TCRdb kept only the in-frame ones, dropping some. This sample has 17,000 or so clones, with 65% to 75% found just once. Sequencing was performed on PBMCs, taken in a trial of ipilimumab plus nivolumab as post-transplant consolidation. Receptors originate from a male donor with diffuse large B-cell lymphoma.

The chain combines TRBV27 with TRBJ2-1; 7 positions match TRBD1. Germline assignment: CDR1 MNHEY and CDR2 SMNVEV (reference sequence). The CDR3 runs 14 residues. V was pared by 6 bases and J by 5 bases, with 7 bases of the junction left unmatched. CDR3 region: CASRKHDRDNEQFF. Here the CDR3 DNA reads TGTGCCAGCAGGAAACATGACAGGGACAATGAGCAGTTCTTC.

The rearrangement links TRBV5-1 to TRBJ2-1; 8 bases are a match to TRBD2. Trimming cost V 0 bases and J 7 bases; bases outside gene matches: 6. Germline V gene lookup returns CDR1 SGHRS and CDR2 YFSETQ. CDR3 size: 15 residues. The CDR3 region is CASSLVLAGQNEQFF. CDR3 DNA: TGCGCCAGCAGCTTGGTATTAGCGGGGCAAAATGAGCAGTTCTTC.

This clone was seen a handful of times. The V and J genes are TRBV9 and TRBJ1-2; TRBD1 matches at 7 bases. The germline V gene encodes CDR1 SGDLS and CDR2 YYNGEE. The trim removed 3 bases at V and 6 bases at J, leaving 11 bases unmatched. This CDR3 is built from 15 residues. The CDR3 coding sequence is TGTGCCAGCAGCGGTTCGGCCGACAGGGAAAATGGCTACACCTTC. This codes for CASSGSADRENGYTF.

This clone appeared a few times. The chain carries TRBV5-1 and TRBJ2-1, with D possibly matching TRBD1 (7 bases). In germline, CDR1 is SGHRS, CDR2 YFSETQ. CDR3 length: 14 residues. The germline V and J ends were trimmed by 4 bases and 4 bases, with 12 bases remaining between them. The CDR3 coding sequence is TGCGCCAGCAGCACCGGGGGACAGTACAATGAGCAGTTCTTC. Its translation: CASSTGGQYNEQFF.

The V gene is TRBV5-1, the J gene TRBJ1-4; maybe TRBD1 (6 bases). CDR3 length: 14 amino acids. Germline CDR1 and CDR2: SGHRS and YFSETQ. Trimming cost V 2 bases and J 7 bases, with 12 bases left between them. The CDR3 spells CASSLQGTGEKLFF. The CDR3 DNA is TGCGCCAGCAGCTTACAGGGAACGGGTGAAAAACTGTTTTTT. The full variable domain, with the rest looked up from reference TRBV5-1 and TRBJ1-4, is KAGVTQTPRYLIKTRGQQVTLSCSPISGHRSVSWYQQTPGQGLQFLFEYFSETQRNKGNFPGRFSGRQFSNSRSEMNVSTLELGDSALYLCASSLQGTGEKLFFGSGTQLSVL.

As DNA, the CDR3 is TGTGCCAGCACTGGGTACGTGTCCTACGAGCAGTACTTC. This translates into CASTGYVSYEQYF. V and J are TRBV2 and TRBJ2-7; no firm D call. V was trimmed by 7 bases and J by 1 base, leaving 11 bases between them. The germline gives CDR1 SNHLY, CDR2 FYNNEI. The CDR3 is 13 amino acids.

The chain is built from TRBV15 and TRBJ1-1, with D hard to call. V dropped 0 bases and J dropped 0 bases, with 8 bases sitting between them. There are 15 residues in the CDR3. Germline V CDR1 and CDR2: LNHNV, YYDKDF (reference sequence). CDR3 residues: CATSRDLGLNTEAFF. The CDR3 region has the DNA TGTGCCACCAGCAGAGACTTGGGGTTGAACACTGAAGCTTTCTTT. Full variable domain (missing parts from reference TRBV15 and TRBJ1-1): DAMVIQNPRYQVTQFGKPVTLSCSQTLNHNVMYWYQQKSSQAPKLLFHYYDKDFNNEADTPDNFQSRRPNTSFCFLDIRSPGLGDTAMYLCATSRDLGLNTEAFFGQGTRLTVV.

The genes are TRBV5-4 and TRBJ1-4, with unresolved D. The germline V gene encodes CDR1 SGHNT and CDR2 YYREEE (reference sequence). There are 14 residues in the CDR3. V was shortened by 4 bases and J by 0 bases, with 7 bases between the two germline ends. CDR3 amino acids: CASSGSATNEKLFF. The CDR3 nucleotides read TGTGCCAGCAGCGGCAGTGCAACTAATGAAAAACTGTTTTTT.

V and J are TRBV7-3 and TRBJ2-7, with 8 bases identical to TRBD2. Germline V gene lookup returns CDR1 SGHTA and CDR2 FQGTGA. This CDR3 contains 15 residues. V was pared by 5 bases and J by 3 bases, with 9 bases of the junction left unmatched. CDR3 DNA sequence: TGTGCCAGCAGCGACCAGAGGAGCGGGAGCTACGAGCAGTACTTC. Its translation is CASSDQRSGSYEQYF. Based on the CDR3 plus reference TRBV7-3 and TRBJ2-7, the full variable domain is GAGVSQTPSNKVTEKGKYVELRCDPISGHTALYWYRQSLGQGPEFLIYFQGTGAADDSGLPNDRFFAVRPEGSVSTLKIQRTERGDSAVYLCASSDQRSGSYEQYFGPGTRLTVT.

CDR3 loop: CASSARGHGEKLFF. Written as DNA, the CDR3 is TGTGCCAGCAGTGCCAGGGGGCACGGTGAAAAACTGTTTTTT. The rearrangement links TRBV25-1 to TRBJ1-4, with TRBD1 identical over 8 bases. V dropped 4 bases and J dropped 7; count of bases not matched to a gene: 5. CDR3 length: 14 amino acids. Germline V CDR1 and CDR2: MGHDK, SYGVNS.

V gene TRBV6-1 combines with J gene TRBJ2-5; maybe TRBD2 (6 bases). This CDR3 is 16 amino acids long. Germline V gene lookup returns CDR1 MNHNS and CDR2 SASEGT. Between the trimmed V and J ends, which lost 1 base and 7 bases, there was a span of 19 bases. CDR3 sequence (DNA): TGTGCCAGCAGTGAAGTTAGGCCTCAATCCGGGGGGACCCAGTACTTC. This codes for CASSEVRPQSGGTQYF.

The chain combines TRBV5-1 with TRBJ1-5, with 11 bases fitting TRBD1. Germline CDR1 reads SGHRS; CDR2 reads YFSETQ. This CDR3 is built from 19 residues. J gave up 3 bases and V 1 base, and 12 bases lay outside the gene matches. The CDR3 nucleotides are TGCGCCAGCAGCTTGCGCCCTACCGGGACAGGGGGACTCAATCAGCCCCAGCATTTT. Amino acid sequence: CASSLRPTGTGGLNQPQHF. Variable domain in full (rest from reference TRBV5-1 and TRBJ1-5): KAGVTQTPRYLIKTRGQQVTLSCSPISGHRSVSWYQQTPGQGLQFLFEYFSETQRNKGNFPGRFSGRQFSNSRSEMNVSTLELGDSALYLCASSLRPTGTGGLNQPQHFGDGTRLSIL.

This clone was seen ten or more times. The genes are TRBV2 and TRBJ1-1; D gene uncertain. The germline V and J ends were trimmed by 5 bases and 1 base, with 8 bases remaining between them. The germline CDR1 and CDR2 sequences are SNHLY and FYNNEI. This CDR3 comprises 13 residues. The DNA of the CDR3 is TGTGCCAGCAGTAAGGACGGGAACACTGAAGCTTTCTTT. This gives the protein CASSKDGNTEAFF.

This clone was observed a handful of times. Other DNA sequences of this sample code for an identical CDR3. The chain has TRBV9 and TRBJ1-2, with D maybe TRBD1 (5 bases). Germline values: CDR1 SGDLS, CDR2 YYNGEE. V was pared by 2 bases and J by 3 bases, with 8 bases between. CDR3 length equals 13 residues. The CDR3, as DNA: TGTGCCAGCAGCGTTGGGGGGGACTATGGCTACACCTTC. It translates to CASSVGGDYGYTF.

This rearrangement joins TRBV6-6 to TRBJ2-7, with 9 bases identical to TRBD1. CDR1 is MNHNY and CDR2 is SVGAGI in the germline V gene (reference sequence). V shed 2 bases and J 7 bases; nucleotides not matched to a gene: 12. The CDR3 runs to 16 residues. Here the CDR3 reads CASSYPSNRGQEEQYF. The CDR3 bases are TGTGCCAGCAGTTACCCCTCCAACAGGGGGCAAGAAGAGCAGTACTTC.

This clone was seen just once. The genes are TRBV5-1 and TRBJ2-1, with a weak D call TRBD1 (5 bases). Germline-derived CDR1 and CDR2 are SGHRS and YFSETQ. V was shortened by 4 bases and J by 0 bases, with 11 bases between the two germline ends. The CDR3 extends over 15 amino acids. DNA of the CDR3: TGCGCCAGCAGCGCCAGGGCCGACTCCTACAATGAGCAGTTCTTC. This translates into CASSARADSYNEQFF.

This chain connects TRBV19 to TRBJ2-4; D uncertain. This CDR3 has 14 residues. CDR1 is LNHDA, CDR2 SQIVND, per germline (reference sequence). Trimming removed 1 base from V and 6 bases from J, with 10 bases in between. CDR3 sequence (DNA): TGTGCCAGTAGTATAGTCACGTGGGGAAACATTCAGTACTTC. Protein: CASSIVTWGNIQYF.

The V call is TRBV6-1, the J call TRBJ1-1; 8 bases match TRBD1. Trimming removed 5 bases from V and 9 bases from J; junction bases left unmatched: 5. The CDR3 has 12 residues. Germline V gene data show CDR1 as MNHNS and CDR2 as SASEGT. CDR3: CASSQDRVKAFF. The CDR3 DNA reads as TGTGCCAGCAGTCAGGACAGGGTAAAAGCTTTCTTT.

The chain joins TRBV5-4 to TRBJ2-4, with D maybe TRBD2 (6 bases). The CDR3 extends over 16 amino acids. Per germline, CDR1 SGHNT and CDR2 YYREEE (reference sequence). The V gene lost 4 bases and the J gene lost 7 bases, with 21 bases spanning the gap. The CDR3 loop is CASSVNSVGGANIQYF. The CDR3 coding sequence is TGTGCCAGCAGCGTAAATTCGGTCGGCGGGGCTAACATTCAGTACTTC.

V and J are TRBV11-1 and TRBJ2-5, with 8 bases that match TRBD2. V gave up 6 bases and J gave up 3 bases; unmatched junction bases: 6. Per germline, CDR1 SGHAT and CDR2 FQDESV (reference sequence). This CDR3 has 14 amino acids. CDR3 amino acids: CASRPGLAEETQYF. The CDR3 bases are TGTGCCAGCAGACCCGGACTAGCTGAAGAGACCCAGTACTTC.

Within the sample, this clone is medium-sized (0.01 to 0.1%). The rearrangement joins TRBV7-9 to TRBJ1-5; possibly TRBD1 for D (6 bases). V shed 1 base and J shed 12 bases, with 10 bases lying between them. CDR3 length equals 12 residues. The germline V gene has CDR1 SEHNR and CDR2 FQNEAQ (reference sequence). CDR3 loop: CASSLVGGGQHF. As DNA, the CDR3 is TGTGCCAGCAGCTTAGTGGGAGGGGGCCAGCATTTT.

This rearrangement joins TRBV5-4 to TRBJ2-3; 8 nucleotides match TRBD1. V was clipped by 5 bases and J by 4 bases; unmatched bases: 12. Germline V gene lookup returns CDR1 SGHNT and CDR2 YYREEE (reference sequence). This CDR3 is built from 16 residues. The CDR3 nucleotides read TGTGCCAGCAGAATTGATTTAGGACAGGGTTCAGATACGCAGTATTTT. Its protein is CASRIDLGQGSDTQYF.

This chain joins TRBV10-2 and TRBJ2-3; TRBD1 or TRBD2 may be the D gene (5 bases each). The CDR3 loop spans 12 amino acids. Trimming pared 8 bases from V and 7 bases from J, leaving 13 bases between. CDR1 and CDR2 (germline): WSHSY, SAAADI. CDR3 nucleotides: TGCGCCAGCTCCGGGACCAAATATACGCAGTATTTT. Translated: CASSGTKYTQYF.

The rearrangement joins TRBV13 to TRBJ2-1; possibly TRBD2 for D (6 bases). The germline gives CDR1 PRHDT, CDR2 FYEKMQ (reference sequence). V shed 3 bases and J shed 2 bases, with 17 bases lying between them. The CDR3 is 17 amino acids. This CDR3 is CASSLGGSLVTYNEQFF. As DNA, the CDR3 is TGTGCCAGCAGCTTGGGGGGTTCCCTTGTGACCTACAATGAGCAGTTCTTC.

The chain has TRBV7-2 and TRBJ1-5, with D possibly TRBD1 on 6 matching bases. CDR1 is SGHTA, CDR2 FQGNSA, per germline. CDR3 length: 14 residues. V was trimmed by 6 bases and J by 6 bases, leaving 15 bases between them. The DNA of the CDR3 is TGTGCCAGCAGGGTGGACGGGGGGCGTCAGCCCCAGCATTTT. Translation: CASRVDGGRQPQHF.

V usage is TRBV30 and J usage is TRBJ2-5, with 7 bases lining up with TRBD2. This CDR3 is built from 14 residues. From germline, CDR1 is GTSNPN and CDR2 SVGIG (reference sequence). Germline trimming cut 2 bases from V and 2 bases from J; bases unmatched to any gene: 5. The CDR3 region is CAWSLGGSQETQYF. CDR3 sequence (DNA): TGTGCCTGGAGTCTTGGCGGGAGTCAAGAGACCCAGTACTTC.

The V gene is TRBV6-6, the J gene TRBJ2-1, with no clear D. Trimming removed 0 bases from V and 6 bases from J, with 12 bases in between. Germline V gene data show CDR1 as MNHNY and CDR2 as SVGAGI (reference sequence). The CDR3 is 15 amino acids. CDR3 bases: TGTGCCAGCAGTTACTCCCGCGGAGTCCGCAATGAGCAGTTCTTC. Encoded protein: CASSYSRGVRNEQFF.

This clone came up once. V gene TRBV30 combines with J gene TRBJ1-6; D is possibly TRBD1 (5 bases). The V end was cut by 5 bases, the J end by 7 bases, with 12 bases between. The V gene's germline CDR1 is GTSNPN and CDR2 SVGIG (reference sequence). The CDR3 length is 13 residues. The CDR3 DNA sequence: TGTGCCTGGGGGGCCAGCCTAAATTCACCCCTCCACTTT. It translates to CAWGASLNSPLHF.

This clone was recorded only once. The rearrangement links TRBV7-9 to TRBJ2-3; D remains unclear. CDR1 is SEHNR and CDR2 is FQNEAQ in the germline V gene (reference sequence). CDR3 length equals 15 residues. V lost 4 bases to trimming and J lost 0 bases, with 11 bases between them. CDR3 bases: TGTGCCAGCAGCTCACTACTGCCTAGCACAGATACGCAGTATTTT. It codes for CASSSLLPSTDTQYF. Supplemented by reference TRBV7-9 and TRBJ2-3, the full variable domain reads DTGVSQNPRHKITKRGQNVTFRCDPISEHNRLYWYRQTLGQGPEFLTYFQNEAQLEKSRLLSDRFSAERPKGSFSTLEIQRTEQGDSAMYLCASSSLLPSTDTQYFGPGTRLTVL.